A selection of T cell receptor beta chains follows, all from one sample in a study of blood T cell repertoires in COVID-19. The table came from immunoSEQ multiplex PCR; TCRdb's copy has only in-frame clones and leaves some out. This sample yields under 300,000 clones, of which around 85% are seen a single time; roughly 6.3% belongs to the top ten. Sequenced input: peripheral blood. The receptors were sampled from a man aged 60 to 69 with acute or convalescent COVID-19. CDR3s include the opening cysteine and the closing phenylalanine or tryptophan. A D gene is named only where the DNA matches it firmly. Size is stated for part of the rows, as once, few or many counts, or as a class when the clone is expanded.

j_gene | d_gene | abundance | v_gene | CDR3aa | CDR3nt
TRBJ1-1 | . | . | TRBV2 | CASSRRGEAFF | TGTGCCAGCAGTAGAAGGGGTGAAGCTTTCTTT
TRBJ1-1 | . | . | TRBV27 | CASSFTGSLNTEAFF | TGTGCCAGCAGTTTTACAGGGTCCCTGAACACTGAAGCTTTCTTT
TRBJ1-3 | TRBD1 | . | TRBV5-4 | CASRNRGNTIYF | TGTGCCAGCAGGAACAGGGGGAACACCATATATTTT
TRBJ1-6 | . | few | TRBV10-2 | CASSERDSPLHF | TGCGCCAGCAGTGAGCGGGATTCACCCCTCCACTTT
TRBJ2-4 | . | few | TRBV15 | CATSRGRQERNIQYF | TGTGCCACCAGCAGAGGACGACAGGAGAGGAACATTCAGTACTTC
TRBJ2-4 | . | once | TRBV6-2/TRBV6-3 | CASSYPRLNIQYF | TGTGCCAGCAGTTACCCGCGACTAAACATTCAGTACTTC
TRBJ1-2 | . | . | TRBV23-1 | CASSQLGGNYGYTF | TGCGCCAGCAGTCAATTGGGGGGAAACTATGGCTACACCTTC
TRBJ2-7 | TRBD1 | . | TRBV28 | CASSLGTGTGEQYF | TGTGCCAGCAGTTTGGGGACAGGGACGGGCGAGCAGTACTTC
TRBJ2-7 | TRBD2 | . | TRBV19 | CASKGDAGGNYEQYF | TGTGCCAGTAAGGGGGACGCGGGAGGGAACTACGAGCAGTACTTC
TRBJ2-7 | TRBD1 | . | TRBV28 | CASRSTGEEQYF | TGTGCCAGCAGGTCCACAGGGGAAGAGCAGTACTTC
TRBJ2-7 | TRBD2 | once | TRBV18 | CATSEVASGYEQYF | TGTGCCACCTCCGAGGTGGCTAGCGGGTACGAGCAGTACTTC
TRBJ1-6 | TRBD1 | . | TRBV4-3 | CASSHPGQYSPLHF | TGCGCCAGCAGCCATCCGGGACAGTATTCACCCCTCCACTTT
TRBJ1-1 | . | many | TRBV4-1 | CASSPPGSTEAFF | TGCGCCAGCAGCCCCCCAGGGTCGACTGAAGCTTTCTTT
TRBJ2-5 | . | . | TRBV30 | CAWSTPLGRETQYF | TGTGCCTGGAGTACCCCACTAGGGCGGGAGACCCAGTACTTC
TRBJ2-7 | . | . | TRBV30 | CAWSAPRPGYEQYF | TGTGCCTGGAGCGCCCCACGACCGGGGTACGAGCAGTACTTC
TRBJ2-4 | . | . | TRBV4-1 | CASSARLGLAKNIQYF | TGCGCCAGCAGCGCTCGGCTTGGACTAGCCAAAAACATTCAGTACTTC
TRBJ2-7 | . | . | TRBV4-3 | CASSQDPHAGEQYF | TGCGCCAGCAGCCAAGATCCCCATGCGGGAGAGCAGTACTTC
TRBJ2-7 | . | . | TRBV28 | CASSLSGGRGSYEQYF | TGTGCCAGCAGTTTATCAGGGGGGAGAGGCTCCTACGAGCAGTACTTC
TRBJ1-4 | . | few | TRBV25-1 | CASSESGANEKLFF | TGTGCCAGCAGTGAATCAGGGGCTAATGAAAAACTGTTTTTT
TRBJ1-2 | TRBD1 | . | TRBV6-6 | CASSSGQDFNYGYTF | TGTGCCAGCAGCTCCGGACAGGATTTTAACTATGGCTACACCTTC
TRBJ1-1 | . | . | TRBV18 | CASSPQAGGGTEAFF | TGTGCCAGCTCACCACAGGCAGGAGGTGGCACTGAAGCTTTCTTT
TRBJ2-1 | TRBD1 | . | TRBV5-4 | CASSLSRGTGYNEQFF | TGTGCCAGCAGCTTGTCCCGGGGGACAGGGTACAATGAGCAGTTCTTC